These 27 T cell receptor beta chains were sequenced from one sample in a study of early T cells in non-severe SARS-CoV-2 infection. TCRdb used MiXCR to reprocess the 5' RACE reads, holding one entry per CDR3 protein. The profile shows more than 60,000 distinct CDR3 sequences, less than 15% of them singletons. Source material: whole blood. The receptors were gathered from an adult who was a healthcare worker with PCR-confirmed SARS-CoV-2 infection or an uninfected control (not recorded which).

The chain employs TRBV28 and TRBJ1-5; D is perhaps TRBD1 (6 bases). Between the trimmed V and J ends, which lost 8 bases and 2 bases, there was a span of 19 bases. Per the germline V gene, CDR1 is MDHEN and CDR2 is SYDVKM. CDR3 length: 16 residues. CDR3 in DNA: TGTGCCAGCCACCCGGGACAAACTAGGGGCAATCAGCCCCAGCATTTT. This sequence encodes CASHPGQTRGNQPQHF.

This clonotype was observed at least ten times. This sequence joins TRBV4-3 and TRBJ2-7; D is perhaps TRBD2 (5 bases). The ends were cut back, 0 bases at V and 6 bases at J, with 12 bases in the middle. CDR1 and CDR2 from the germline V gene are LGHNA and YSLEER. The CDR3 has 14 amino acids. This CDR3 is CASSQDRGTSEQYF. As DNA, the CDR3 is TGCGCCAGCAGCCAAGATCGGGGTACAAGCGAGCAGTACTTC.

This clonotype was found many times. The chain links TRBV7-2 to TRBJ2-7, with unresolved D. V gave up 1 base and J gave up 0 bases, with 7 bases separating them. Germline CDR1 reads SGHTA; CDR2 reads FQGNSA. The CDR3 sequence is 14 residues long. CDR3: CASSLEAISYEQYF. For the CDR3, the DNA is TGTGCCAGCAGCTTAGAGGCGATCTCCTACGAGCAGTACTTC.

The chain is built from TRBV10-3 and TRBJ2-5; TRBD1 aligns across 11 bases. This CDR3 contains 19 residues. V lost 3 bases and J lost 4; bases outside the gene matches: 16. The germline CDR1 and CDR2 sequences are ENHRY and SYGVKD. The CDR3 sequence is CAISEADRGRGLPLETQYF. In DNA form, the CDR3 reads TGTGCCATCAGTGAAGCGGACAGGGGGCGCGGATTGCCTTTAGAGACCCAGTACTTC.

J is TRBJ1-5 and V is TRBV5-6; D ambiguous. Trimming cost V 4 bases and J 0 bases, with 20 bases left between them. Germline lookup yields CDR1 SGHDT and CDR2 YYEEEE. This CDR3 spans 18 amino acids. DNA of the CDR3: TGTGCCAGCAGCCTCCACGAGCTCCGGCTGAGTAGCAATCAGCCCCAGCATTTT. Amino acids: CASSLHELRLSSNQPQHF.

This clonotype was seen a handful of times. The rearrangement uses TRBV29-1 and TRBJ2-7; D is possibly TRBD2 (5 bases). CDR1 and CDR2 (germline): SQVTM, ANQGSEA. V was trimmed by 5 bases and J by 7 bases, leaving 24 bases between them. There are 15 residues in the CDR3. The CDR3 is CSVLWVPGDRGEQYF. CDR3 DNA: TGCAGCGTTCTGTGGGTCCCCGGGGATAGAGGAGAGCAGTACTTC.

In this sample, this clonotype turned up many times. The rearrangement joins TRBV20-1 to TRBJ2-1; 9 nucleotides line up with TRBD2. The CDR3 covers 20 residues. The J segment lost 0 bases and the V segment lost 3 bases, leaving 18 bases of the junction unmatched. The germline gives CDR1 DFQATT, CDR2 SNEGSKA (reference sequence). This chain's CDR3 is CSASSSGILNVPTSYNEQFF. CDR3 coding DNA: TGCAGTGCTAGTTCTAGCGGGATACTTAACGTTCCCACCTCCTACAATGAGCAGTTCTTC.

The rearrangement links TRBV15 to TRBJ1-4; D gene ambiguous. Per the germline V gene, CDR1 is LNHNV and CDR2 is YYDKDF (reference sequence). Trimming shortened V by 3 bases and J by 8 bases, and 13 bases separated the two germline ends. The CDR3 sequence is 14 residues long. The CDR3 here is CATSSRAPPEKLFF. CDR3 DNA sequence: TGTGCCACCAGCAGTCGGGCACCTCCGGAAAAACTGTTTTTT. Variable domain in full (rest from reference TRBV15 and TRBJ1-4): DAMVIQNPRYQVTQFGKPVTLSCSQTLNHNVMYWYQQKSSQAPKLLFHYYDKDFNNEADTPDNFQSRRPNTSFCFLDIRSPGLGDTAMYLCATSSRAPPEKLFFGSGTQLSVL.

A few counts support this clonotype. The chain employs TRBV9 and TRBJ2-7, with D tentatively TRBD2 (6 bases). The CDR3 consists of 13 residues. Germline values: CDR1 SGDLS, CDR2 YYNGEE. The V gene lost 0 bases and the J gene lost 6 bases, with 10 bases spanning the gap. CDR3 in amino acids: CASSVGRGSEQYF. The CDR3 DNA follows: TGTGCCAGCAGCGTAGGCCGGGGGAGCGAGCAGTACTTC.

The rearrangement uses TRBV5-1 and TRBJ2-2; maybe TRBD2 (5 bases). CDR1 is SGHRS, CDR2 YFSETQ, per germline. The CDR3 is made up of 15 amino acids. V lost 4 bases, J lost 2 bases, and 12 bases lay in between. CDR3 DNA: TGCGCCAGCAGCCCCTTGGCTAGCAACACCGGGGAGCTGTTTTTT. Translation gives CASSPLASNTGELFF.

This clonotype showed up just a few times. This chain joins TRBV28 and TRBJ2-3, with 10 nucleotides matching TRBD2. V dropped 6 bases and J dropped 8; count of bases not matched to a gene: 11. The CDR3 runs 15 residues. Per the germline V gene, CDR1 is MDHEN and CDR2 is SYDVKM. CDR3 in DNA: TGTGCCAGCAGGATGAATAGCGGGAGGAGCGGTACGCAGTATTTT. Protein: CASRMNSGRSGTQYF.

The chain is built from TRBV20-1 and TRBJ2-5; 15 bases are shared with TRBD2. After removal of 4 bases from V and 4 bases from J, the junction contained 4 bases not matched to a gene. CDR1 is DFQATT and CDR2 is SNEGSKA in the germline V gene (reference sequence). This CDR3 is 15 amino acids long. This CDR3 reads CSAIRTSGRAETQYF. The CDR3 DNA reads TGCAGTGCTATCCGGACTAGCGGGAGGGCAGAGACCCAGTACTTC.

This clonotype was seen more than once but under ten times. This chain joins TRBV29-1 and TRBJ2-5, with 14 bases aligning to TRBD2. CDR1 is SQVTM and CDR2 is ANQGSEA in the germline V gene. This CDR3 has 18 amino acids. Trimming at V came to 0 bases and at J to 1 base, leaving 7 bases not matched to a gene. The CDR3 protein is CSVEDLGTSGSSQETQYF. The DNA of the CDR3 is TGCAGCGTTGAAGATCTTGGGACTAGCGGGAGCTCCCAAGAGACCCAGTACTTC.

This chain connects TRBV28 to TRBJ1-1, with D possibly matching TRBD1 (5 bases). Between the trimmed V and J ends, which lost 7 bases and 7 bases, there was a span of 16 bases. Germline-derived CDR1 and CDR2 are MDHEN and SYDVKM. The CDR3 has 13 residues. Written as DNA, the CDR3 is TGTGCCAGCAATTTTAGGGGCGGTGGTGAAGCTTTCTTT. It specifies CASNFRGGGEAFF.

The chain is built from TRBV7-9 and TRBJ2-7; D is possibly TRBD1 (6 bases). The V gene lost 5 bases and the J gene lost 1 base, with 9 bases spanning the gap. Per germline, CDR1 SEHNR and CDR2 FQNEAQ (reference sequence). The CDR3 sequence is 13 residues long. The CDR3 region is CASSPTGSYEQYF. As DNA, the CDR3 is TGTGCCAGCAGCCCCACAGGGTCCTACGAGCAGTACTTC.

This clonotype occurred a few times. This chain links TRBV10-3 with TRBJ2-1; D remains ambiguous. Germline V gene sequence: CDR1 ENHRY, CDR2 SYGVKD. V gave up 0 bases and J gave up 6 bases, with 12 bases separating them. The CDR3 is 15 residues long. CDR3 region: CAISESRPAINEQFF. CDR3 coding DNA: TGTGCCATCAGTGAGTCGAGGCCAGCAATCAATGAGCAGTTCTTC.

The V gene is TRBV6-2 or TRBV6-3, the J gene TRBJ2-7, with 13 bases lining up with TRBD2. Germline V gene data show CDR1 as MNHEY and CDR2 as SVGEGT. V shed 6 bases and J 0 bases; nucleotides not matched to a gene: 17. The CDR3 loop spans 20 amino acids. In DNA form, the CDR3 reads TGTGCCAGCAGCTTCACCATGGGACAGGGGACTAGCGGGGACTCCTACGAGCAGTACTTC. Translation gives CASSFTMGQGTSGDSYEQYF.

This clonotype occurred a few times. V usage is TRBV20-1 and J usage is TRBJ2-5; TRBD2 agrees at 10 bases. Germline V gives CDR1 DFQATT, CDR2 SNEGSKA (reference sequence). V shed 6 bases, J shed 2 bases, and the junction held 6 bases outside the gene matches. The CDR3 is 14 residues long. The CDR3 sequence: CSAFGLAVQETQYF. The CDR3 bases are TGCAGTGCCTTTGGACTAGCGGTTCAAGAGACCCAGTACTTC.

This clonotype was counted only a few times. The genes are TRBV29-1 and TRBJ2-1; TRBD2 is a possible D gene (5 bases). V was cut by 7 bases and J by 9 bases, with 13 bases left in between. Looked up from germline, CDR1 is SQVTM and CDR2 is ANQGSEA. The CDR3 consists of 11 residues. The CDR3 loop is CSGASSFEQFF. CDR3 DNA sequence: TGCAGCGGAGCTAGCAGTTTTGAGCAGTTCTTC.

This clonotype was detected only a few times. The chain has TRBV20-1 and TRBJ2-7; 11 nucleotides line up with TRBD1. Germline V gene data show CDR1 as DFQATT and CDR2 as SNEGSKA (reference sequence). The V segment lost 5 bases and the J segment 3 bases; nucleotides outside the gene matches: 9. This CDR3 is 15 amino acids long. The CDR3 nucleotides read TGCAGTGCTTACTCCGGGACAGGGGGGAACTACGAGCAGTACTTC. It is translated as CSAYSGTGGNYEQYF.

This chain uses TRBV29-1 with TRBJ1-2, with TRBD1 as a possible D gene (5 bases). CDR1 is SQVTM, CDR2 ANQGSEA, per germline. V dropped 6 bases and J dropped 4 bases, with 18 bases sitting between them. The CDR3 runs to 14 residues. CDR3 sequence reads: CSVEQQQDPYGYTF. CDR3 DNA sequence: TGCAGCGTGGAGCAACAACAGGACCCCTATGGCTACACCTTC. The full variable domain, rest sourced from reference TRBV29-1 and TRBJ1-2, is SAVISQKPSRDICQRGTSLTIQCQVDSQVTMMFWYRQQPGQSLTLIATANQGSEATYESGFVIDKFPISRPNLTFSTLTVSNMSPEDSSIYLCSVEQQQDPYGYTFGSGTRLTVV.

This chain joins TRBV20-1 and TRBJ2-7; 13 positions agree with TRBD2. Losses at the gene ends were 4 bases for V and 4 bases for J; bases not matched to a gene: 4. From germline, CDR1 is DFQATT and CDR2 SNEGSKA (reference sequence). CDR3 length: 14 amino acids. The CDR3 region has the DNA TGCAGTGCTACCGGGACTAGCGGGATATACGAGCAGTACTTC. It encodes CSATGTSGIYEQYF.

The sample holds a few counts of this clonotype. J is TRBJ2-1 and V is TRBV12-3 or TRBV12-4; 7 bases line up with TRBD1. V dropped 6 bases and J dropped 0; count of bases not matched to a gene: 11. The CDR3 is made up of 17 amino acids. Here the CDR3 reads CASSRGIGGSSYNEQFF. The CDR3 DNA is TGTGCCAGCAGCCGTGGGATAGGGGGCAGCTCCTACAATGAGCAGTTCTTC.

Sample share makes this clonotype medium-sized. The chain combines TRBV10-1 with TRBJ2-2; perhaps TRBD2 as D (6 bases). With 5 bases removed from V and 0 bases from J, the gap between germline ends came to 13 bases. Germline-derived CDR1 and CDR2 are WNHNN and SYGVQD (reference sequence). This CDR3 is 16 amino acids long. CDR3 region: CASSPEGLPNTGELFF. DNA for the CDR3: TGCGCCAGCAGTCCCGAGGGACTCCCGAACACCGGGGAGCTGTTTTTT.

V is TRBV7-2 and J is TRBJ2-1; the D is unclear. With 3 bases removed from V and 9 bases from J, the gap between germline ends came to 6 bases. The V gene's germline CDR1 is SGHTA and CDR2 FQGNSA. CDR3 length equals 11 residues. CDR3 coding DNA: TGTGCCAGCAGCTTTTTCGGTGAGCAGTTCTTC. It specifies CASSFFGEQFF.

This clonotype was seen only a few times. This chain uses TRBV6-2 or TRBV6-3 with TRBJ2-2; D unresolved. The CDR3 consists of 11 residues. In germline, CDR1 is MNHEY, CDR2 SVGEGT. Trimming stripped 4 bases from V and 5 bases from J, with 2 bases between. The CDR3 loop is CASSWTGELFF. As DNA, the CDR3 is TGTGCCAGCAGTTGGACCGGGGAGCTGTTTTTT.

Ten or more counts support this clonotype. The chain has TRBV7-8 and TRBJ2-6; no clear D. V lost 4 bases, J lost 0 bases, and 10 bases lay in between. Germline loops: CDR1 SGHVS, CDR2 FQNEAQ. This CDR3 has 16 amino acids. CDR3 coding DNA: TGTGCCAGCAGCTCGGTAGGGCCCTCTGGGGCCAACGTCCTGACTTTC. Protein product: CASSSVGPSGANVLTF.